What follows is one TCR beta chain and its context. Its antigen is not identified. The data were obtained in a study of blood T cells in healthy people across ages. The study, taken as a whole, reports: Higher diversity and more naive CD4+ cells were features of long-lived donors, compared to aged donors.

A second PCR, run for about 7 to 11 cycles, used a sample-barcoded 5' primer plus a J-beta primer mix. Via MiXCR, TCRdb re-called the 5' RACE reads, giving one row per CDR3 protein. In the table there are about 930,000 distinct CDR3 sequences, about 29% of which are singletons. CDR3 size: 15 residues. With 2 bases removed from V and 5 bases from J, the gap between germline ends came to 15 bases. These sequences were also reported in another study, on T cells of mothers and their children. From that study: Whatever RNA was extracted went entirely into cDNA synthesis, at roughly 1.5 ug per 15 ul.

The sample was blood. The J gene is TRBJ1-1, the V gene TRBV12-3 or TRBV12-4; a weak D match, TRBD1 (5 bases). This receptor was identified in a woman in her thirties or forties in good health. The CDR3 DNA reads TGTGCCAGCAGTTTATGGGACCCGGCGCGGACTGAAGCTTTCTTT. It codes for CASSLWDPARTEAFF.